This record covers a single T cell receptor (beta chain). The target antigen is unknown. This record belongs to a study of T cell responses to AZD1222 COVID-19 vaccine. Study-level findings and limits: Seropositivity was recorded at baseline in only five to seven AZD1222 recipients.

Produced via immunoSEQ multiplex PCR; TCRdb's table is partial and in-frame only. The sample includes approximately 77,000 clones, roughly 88% seen only once; the top ten take roughly 3.1%. The V and J ends lost 1 base and 2 bases, in that order; junction bases with no gene match: 5. This CDR3 contains 15 residues. CDR1 SQVTM and CDR2 ANQGSEA come from the germline V gene. The sequencing used peripheral blood, collected 28 days after the second AZD1222 dose. The chain uses TRBV29-1 and TRBJ2-1; 7 nucleotides align to TRBD1. The sequence was collected from an adult who received the AZD1222 COVID-19 vaccine. The CDR3 bases are TGCAGCGTTGAAGCGACAGGGATGCCCTACAATGAGCAGTTCTTC. It yields the protein CSVEATGMPYNEQFF.